The 25 T cell receptor beta chains given below trace back to one sample, sequenced in a study of blood T cell repertoires in COVID-19. The protocol was immunoSEQ multiplex PCR, while the TCRdb copy is restricted to in-frame clones and leaves out a portion. The repertoire includes about 410,000 clones, 75% to 90% of them detected once, and over 1.1% sits in the top ten. Input material: peripheral blood. These receptor sequences come from a woman aged 25-40 years with active or convalescent COVID-19.

The chain joins TRBV6-5 to TRBJ2-7; 7 bases fit TRBD2. CDR3 length: 13 residues. The trim removed 5 bases at V and 0 bases at J, leaving 1 base unmatched. Germline V CDR1 and CDR2: MNHEY, SVGAGI. CDR3 DNA: TGTGCCAGCAGTCGGGACTACTCCTACGAGCAGTACTTC. It encodes CASSRDYSYEQYF.

The chain has TRBV10-3 and TRBJ2-6; the D gene is possibly TRBD1 (5 bases). Trimming cost V 3 bases and J 2 bases, with 5 bases left between them. The CDR3 is 14 residues long. CDR1 ENHRY and CDR2 SYGVKD come from the germline V gene. The CDR3 DNA is TGTGCCATCAGTGACAGGGCTGGGGCCAACGTCCTGACTTTC. Its translation: CAISDRAGANVLTF.

The gene calls are TRBV7-7 and TRBJ2-5, with unresolved D. Germline values: CDR1 SSHAT, CDR2 FNYEAQ (reference sequence). The CDR3 is made up of 15 amino acids. V lost 5 bases and J lost 2, with 15 bases in between. This chain's CDR3 is CASSPIPGPQETQYF. As DNA, the CDR3 is TGTGCCAGCAGCCCAATACCAGGTCCTCAAGAGACCCAGTACTTC.

V gene TRBV13 combines with J gene TRBJ1-2, with D unresolved. Germline CDR1 PRHDT, CDR2 FYEKMQ (reference sequence). Trimming left V 1 base short and J 1 base short, with 7 bases between. This CDR3 is 14 amino acids long. The chain's CDR3 is CASSLDIDNYGYTF. Written as DNA, the CDR3 is TGTGCCAGCAGCTTAGATATAGATAACTATGGCTACACCTTC.

Notes on this clone: The same CDR3 can be traced to other DNA sequences in this sample. V and J are TRBV9 and TRBJ1-2, with D unresolved. The CDR3 has 12 residues. Germline CDR1 reads SGDLS; CDR2 reads YYNGEE. V dropped 0 bases and J dropped 4 bases, with 4 bases sitting between them. CDR3 region: CASSVGSYGYTF. Written as DNA, the CDR3 is TGTGCCAGCAGCGTAGGCAGCTATGGCTACACCTTC. Variable domain in full (rest from reference TRBV9 and TRBJ1-2): DSGVTQTPKHLITATGQRVTLRCSPRSGDLSVYWYQQSLDQGLQFLIQYYNGEERAKGNILERFSAQQFPDLHSELNLSSLELGDSALYFCASSVGSYGYTFGSGTRLTVV.

The V call is TRBV27, the J call TRBJ2-7, with D possibly TRBD2 on 6 matching bases. Trimming took off 5 bases at V and 2 bases at J, with 13 bases between the two ends. Looked up from germline, CDR1 is MNHEY and CDR2 is SMNVEV (reference sequence). CDR3 length: 14 residues. CDR3 region: CASSPGLLTYEQYF. In nucleotides, the CDR3 is TGTGCCAGCAGTCCGGGACTCCTAACCTACGAGCAGTACTTC.

The chain has TRBV5-1 and TRBJ1-4, with 7 bases that match TRBD1. The junction had 8 bases not matched to a gene; V was cut back by 2 bases and J by 7 bases. The CDR3 covers 15 residues. Germline V lookup: CDR1 SGHRS, CDR2 YFSETQ. CDR3 in amino acids: CASSLGGTEFEKLFF. DNA of the CDR3: TGCGCCAGCAGCTTAGGTGGGACAGAGTTTGAAAAACTGTTTTTT.

The DNA for the CDR3 is TGCGCCAGCAGCTTGGCGGGACAGGGGGCGAGAACCTACGAGCAGTACTTC. The encoded protein is CASSLAGQGARTYEQYF. The chain carries TRBV5-1 and TRBJ2-7, with 12 bases lining up with TRBD1. CDR3 length: 17 residues. Germline values: CDR1 SGHRS, CDR2 YFSETQ. Trimming cost V 0 bases and J 2 bases; bases outside gene matches: 6.

The CDR3 sequence: CSVQGGQNTEAFF. CDR3 sequence (DNA): TGCAGCGTTCAGGGCGGTCAGAACACTGAAGCTTTCTTT. The rearrangement joins TRBV29-1 to TRBJ1-1; a possible D gene is TRBD1 (5 bases). The CDR3 covers 13 residues. Germline V gives CDR1 SQVTM, CDR2 ANQGSEA. V was shortened by 5 bases and J by 1 base, with 11 bases between the two germline ends.

The chain is built from TRBV6-2 or TRBV6-3 and TRBJ2-1; no clear D. This CDR3 is 12 amino acids long. Germline V gives CDR1 MNHEY, CDR2 SVGEGT. V was cut by 1 base and J by 9 bases, with 7 bases left in between. The CDR3 region is CASSYFHGEQFF. In DNA, the CDR3 is TGTGCCAGCAGTTACTTCCACGGTGAGCAGTTCTTC.

In regard to this clone: In the same sample, other DNA sequences code for this CDR3. The chain couples TRBV27 to TRBJ2-7; D remains unclear. V lost 2 bases, J lost 3 bases, and 8 bases lay in between. Germline loops: CDR1 MNHEY, CDR2 SMNVEV (reference sequence). The CDR3 sequence is 13 residues long. CDR3 region: CASSLAVNYEQYF. Here the CDR3 DNA reads TGTGCCAGCAGTTTAGCAGTTAACTACGAGCAGTACTTC.

V usage is TRBV6-5 and J usage is TRBJ2-3; D is ambiguous. V lost 4 bases, J lost 3 bases, and 8 bases lay in between. CDR1 is MNHEY, CDR2 SVGAGI, per germline. The CDR3 length is 13 residues. The CDR3 loop reads CASSSQVTDTQYF. For the CDR3, the DNA is TGTGCCAGCAGTTCGCAGGTTACAGATACGCAGTATTTT.

The chain links TRBV27 to TRBJ2-6; TRBD1 might be the D (6 bases). Trimming stripped 4 bases from V and 0 bases from J, with 13 bases between. The CDR3 extends over 17 amino acids. CDR1 and CDR2 (germline): MNHEY, SMNVEV (reference sequence). The CDR3 nucleotides are TGTGCCAGCAGTTCCCTCGACAGGTTCTCTGGGGCCAACGTCCTGACTTTC. As protein: CASSSLDRFSGANVLTF.

The V call is TRBV18, the J call TRBJ1-2, with 7 positions matching TRBD1. Trimming took 4 bases from V and 3 from J; bases not matched to a gene: 11. CDR3 length equals 16 residues. Germline values: CDR1 KGHSH, CDR2 LQKENI. Here the CDR3 reads CASSLQTGEAYYGYTF. The CDR3 DNA sequence: TGTGCCAGCTCACTTCAAACAGGGGAGGCTTACTATGGCTACACCTTC.

The J gene is TRBJ1-5, the V gene TRBV6-5; TRBD1 might be the D (5 bases). Germline CDR1 is MNHEY and CDR2 is SVGAGI. V shed 6 bases and J shed 4 bases, with 13 bases lying between them. This CDR3 spans 14 amino acids. CDR3 loop: CASREYQGNQPQHF. CDR3 DNA sequence: TGTGCCAGCAGAGAGTATCAGGGAAATCAGCCCCAGCATTTT.

The rearrangement joins TRBV5-4 to TRBJ1-2; perhaps TRBD1 as D (5 bases). This CDR3 contains 14 residues. The germline V and J ends were trimmed by 4 bases and 5 bases, with 15 bases remaining between them. Germline loops: CDR1 SGHNT, CDR2 YYREEE (reference sequence). This CDR3 is CASSTGVGGYGYTF. In DNA, the CDR3 is TGTGCCAGCAGCACCGGGGTCGGGGGTTATGGCTACACCTTC.

The V call is TRBV30, the J call TRBJ2-7, with 7 bases lining up with TRBD1. Germline CDR1 GTSNPN, CDR2 SVGIG (reference sequence). This CDR3 contains 12 residues. The trim removed 4 bases at V and 4 bases at J, leaving 4 bases unmatched. The DNA of the CDR3 is TGTGCCTGGAAGGGGGCTATGTACGAGCAGTACTTC. Protein: CAWKGAMYEQYF.

The rearrangement links TRBV12-3 or TRBV12-4 to TRBJ2-1; tentative D call: TRBD2 (6 bases). The V end lost 5 bases, the J end lost 7 bases, and 9 bases lay between the germline ends. The CDR3 extends over 12 amino acids. CDR3 loop: CASSLRGNEQFF. CDR3 in DNA: TGTGCCAGCAGTCTCCGGGGGAATGAGCAGTTCTTC.

This chain uses TRBV19 with TRBJ2-7, with D perhaps matching TRBD2 (5 bases). The CDR3 covers 14 residues. The V gene lost 5 bases and the J gene lost 2 bases, with 13 bases spanning the gap. The germline V gene encodes CDR1 LNHDA and CDR2 SQIVND (reference sequence). The CDR3 DNA sequence: TGTGCCAGTAGTGTCAGACTATTCACCTACGAGCAGTACTTC. Translated, it gives CASSVRLFTYEQYF.

The chain uses TRBV18 and TRBJ1-4; D might be TRBD1 (5 bases). The CDR3 runs 14 residues. V lost 3 bases, J lost 11 bases, and 16 bases lay in between. In germline, CDR1 is KGHSH, CDR2 LQKENI. CDR3 amino acids: CASSPGREVGKLFF. The CDR3 bases are TGTGCCAGCTCACCCGGCAGGGAAGTAGGGAAACTGTTTTTT. Based on the CDR3 plus reference TRBV18 and TRBJ1-4, the full variable domain is NAGVMQNPRHLVRRRGQEARLRCSPMKGHSHVYWYRQLPEEGLKFMVYLQKENIIDESGMPKERFSAEFPKEGPSILRIQQVVRGDSAAYFCASSPGREVGKLFFGSGTQLSVL.

The V call is TRBV5-1, the J call TRBJ1-4; D gene unclear. V lost 0 bases, J lost 6 bases, and 9 bases lay in between. There are 14 residues in the CDR3. Germline CDR1 reads SGHRS; CDR2 reads YFSETQ. The CDR3: CASSLVSGDEKLFF. CDR3 DNA sequence: TGCGCCAGCAGCTTGGTGTCTGGAGATGAAAAACTGTTTTTT.

This chain uses TRBV6-2 or TRBV6-3 with TRBJ2-1, with a possible D match to TRBD1 (7 bases). Deletions cut 3 bases from V and 0 bases from J, with 18 bases between. The CDR3 is 18 amino acids. Germline loops: CDR1 MNHEY, CDR2 SVGEGT. The CDR3 sequence: CASSYGGGQFGSYNEQFF. DNA of the CDR3: TGTGCCAGCAGTTATGGAGGGGGCCAGTTTGGCTCCTACAATGAGCAGTTCTTC.

The chain has TRBV23-1 and TRBJ1-1; 7 bases align to TRBD1. TRBV23-1 is sorted into the ORF group, with uncertain function. The CDR3 has 14 amino acids. V lost 7 bases and J lost 0; bases outside the gene matches: 5. The CDR3 protein is CASKRGRMNTEAFF. Here the CDR3 DNA reads TGCGCCAGCAAGAGGGGGCGAATGAACACTGAAGCTTTCTTT.

This clone occurred once. The chain combines TRBV6-2 or TRBV6-3 with TRBJ1-1; no firm D call. Germline V gives CDR1 MNHEY, CDR2 SVGEGT. This CDR3 has 12 residues. The ends were cut back, 0 bases at V and 5 bases at J, with 4 bases in the middle. CDR3 sequence (DNA): TGTGCCAGCAGTTACTCTTCGACTGAAGCTTTCTTT. It yields the protein CASSYSSTEAFF.

This chain joins TRBV6-5 and TRBJ1-1; 12 bases are shared with TRBD1. J lost 1 base, V lost 8 bases, and 5 bases had no gene match. The CDR3 loop spans 15 amino acids. The germline V gene encodes CDR1 MNHEY and CDR2 SVGAGI. CDR3 in DNA: TGTGCCAGCGAGGGACAGGGGGCAGGGAACACTGAAGCTTTCTTT. This sequence encodes CASEGQGAGNTEAFF.